What follows describes a single TCR beta chain. Its antigen is not known. This CDR3 has 16 residues. Germline V lookup: CDR1 WNHNN, CDR2 SYGVQD (reference sequence). V was trimmed by 10 bases and J by 6 bases, leaving 27 bases between them. Included hyperthyroidism patients were aged 18 to 65 and newly diagnosed (under 2 months' duration). As diagnostic evidence, clinical symptoms, serum thyroxine, TRAb, thyroid ultrasound and orbital computed tomography were relied upon. This specimen belongs to a study of Graves' ophthalmopathy and Graves' hyperthyroidism. Whole-study results and caveats: Most thyroid-expanded clonotypes exceeding 0.001 frequency were also found in blood. Ophthalmopathy versus stable hyperthyroidism: 13-signature model gave 87.88% sensitivity, just under 82% specificity.

Using RNA transcripts, the TCR beta CDR3 regions were amplified. In the first round, RT-PCR was carried out with HTBI primers, and a multiplex PCR formed the second round. TCRdb reprocessed the multiplex PCR reads via MiXCR and lists one record per CDR3 protein. This sample carries some 1.1 million distinct CDR3 sequences, 35% to 40% of them seen once, and the ten largest clones take 11%. The V gene is TRBV10-1, the J gene TRBJ1-1, with TRBD1 as a possible D gene (6 bases). This receptor was obtained from an adult man with Graves' hyperthyroidism. What was sequenced was peripheral blood or thyroid tissue (not recorded which). CDR3: CAICQGPITTGSEAFF. The CDR3 nucleotides read TGCGCCATCTGCCAGGGGCCCATCACAACCGGGTCTGAAGCTTTCTTT.